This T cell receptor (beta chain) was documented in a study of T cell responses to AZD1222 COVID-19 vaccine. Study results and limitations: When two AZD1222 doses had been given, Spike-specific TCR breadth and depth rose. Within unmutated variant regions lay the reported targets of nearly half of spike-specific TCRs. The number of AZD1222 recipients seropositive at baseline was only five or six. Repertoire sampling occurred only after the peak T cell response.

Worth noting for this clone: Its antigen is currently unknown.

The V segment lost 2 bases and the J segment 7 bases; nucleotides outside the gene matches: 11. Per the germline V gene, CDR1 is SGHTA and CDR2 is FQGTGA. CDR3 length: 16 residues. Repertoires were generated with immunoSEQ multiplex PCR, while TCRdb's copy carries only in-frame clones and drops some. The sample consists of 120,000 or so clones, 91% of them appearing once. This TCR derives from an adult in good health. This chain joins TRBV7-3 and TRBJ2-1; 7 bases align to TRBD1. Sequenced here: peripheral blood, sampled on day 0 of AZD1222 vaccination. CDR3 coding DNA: TGTGCCAGCAGCTTAGGCTACAGGGGTCTTGGGAATGAGCAGTTCTTC. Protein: CASSLGYRGLGNEQFF.